The 16 T cell receptor beta chains reported below all come from one sample, sequenced in a study of a mutant IDH1 vaccine in newly diagnosed glioma. Time point defined: week 11, during vaccination. Vaccination used 300 ug of mutant IDH1 20-mer peptide per dose, with topical imiquimod. Sequencing was performed with immunoSEQ multiplex PCR; in TCRdb, only in-frame clones are kept and a portion is missing. This sample has under 150,000 clones, with roughly 90% found just once. The antigens these receptors bind are not known. The sequencing used PBMCs, collected from a glioma patient whose treatment included an IDH1 peptide vaccine. The source of these receptors is a woman aged 50 to 65 with glioma.

This chain connects TRBV28 to TRBJ1-5, with a tentative D call TRBD1 (6 bases). The CDR3 runs to 13 residues. V was pared by 5 bases and J by 11 bases, with 16 bases between. Germline CDR1 is MDHEN and CDR2 is SYDVKM. The CDR3 is CASSQDSPGAQHF. CDR3 coding DNA: TGTGCCAGCAGTCAGGACAGTCCCGGGGCCCAGCATTTT.

The chain carries TRBV5-1 and TRBJ2-1; 9 nucleotides agree with TRBD1. Germline V gene data show CDR1 as SGHRS and CDR2 as YFSETQ. The CDR3 sequence is 14 residues long. The junction had 7 bases not matched to a gene; V was cut back by 4 bases and J by 8 bases. CDR3 in amino acids: CASSKGQGRDEQFF. The CDR3, as DNA: TGCGCCAGCAGCAAAGGACAGGGGAGGGATGAGCAGTTCTTC.

V is TRBV4-1 and J is TRBJ2-7, with 14 bases aligning to TRBD2. Unmatched junction bases numbered 5, after V lost 4 bases and J lost 3 bases. This CDR3 is 16 amino acids long. From germline, CDR1 is MGHRA and CDR2 YSYEKL. The CDR3 nucleotides are TGCGCCAGCAGCCTTGGGACTAGCGGGAGAAGCTACGAGCAGTACTTC. As protein: CASSLGTSGRSYEQYF.

The rearrangement uses TRBV19 and TRBJ1-1; 7 bases align to TRBD1. V lost 2 bases, J lost 11 bases, and 8 bases stayed unmatched. This CDR3 is built from 13 residues. Germline CDR1 and CDR2: LNHDA and SQIVND (reference sequence). CDR3 loop: CASSILTGDAAFF. CDR3 coding DNA: TGTGCCAGTAGTATACTCACAGGGGACGCGGCTTTCTTT. The whole variable domain, remainder taken from reference TRBV19 and TRBJ1-1, is DGGITQSPKYLFRKEGQNVTLSCEQNLNHDAMYWYRQDPGQGLRLIYYSQIVNDFQKGDIAEGYSVSREKKESFPLTVTSAQKNPTAFYLCASSILTGDAAFFGQGTRLTVV.

In this sample, this clone turned up once. The chain carries TRBV18 and TRBJ2-7, with 8 bases matching TRBD2. The V gene's germline CDR1 is KGHSH and CDR2 LQKENI. J was trimmed by 5 bases and V by 0 bases; bases with no gene match: 9. The CDR3 covers 16 residues. The DNA of the CDR3 is TGTGCCAGCTCACCACCGGGGGGGACTAGTATCAACGAGCAGTACTTC. This translates into CASSPPGGTSINEQYF.

The CDR3 nucleotides are TGTGCCAGCAGTGTCCAGGCCATATTCCAGTATGGCTACACCTTC. This gives the protein CASSVQAIFQYGYTF. V gene TRBV6-5 combines with J gene TRBJ1-2; no definite D call. The CDR3 contains 15 residues. V was shortened by 5 bases and J by 5 bases, with 18 bases between the two germline ends. Germline loops: CDR1 MNHEY, CDR2 SVGAGI.

CDR3 bases: TGTGCCAGCAGTGCCCACAGGGACAATCAGCCCCAGCATTTT. The encoded protein is CASSAHRDNQPQHF. The chain uses TRBV6-5 and TRBJ1-5, with a weak D call TRBD1 (6 bases). Per the germline V gene, CDR1 is MNHEY and CDR2 is SVGAGI. V lost 5 bases to trimming and J lost 3 bases, with 11 bases between them. CDR3 length: 14 residues.

The gene calls are TRBV6-6 and TRBJ2-1; a weak D match, TRBD2 (6 bases). V was clipped by 6 bases and J by 1 base, with 10 bases between them. Germline CDR1 and CDR2: MNHNY and SVGAGI (reference sequence). The CDR3 covers 14 residues. CDR3 sequence reads: CASRLGGSYNEQFF. The CDR3 bases are TGTGCCAGCAGACTCGGGGGTTCCTACAATGAGCAGTTCTTC.

The sample holds a few counts of this clone. The chain employs TRBV9 and TRBJ2-5, with 8 bases identical to TRBD2. Germline loops: CDR1 SGDLS, CDR2 YYNGEE. CDR3 size: 14 residues. After removal of 2 bases from V and 4 bases from J, the junction contained 4 bases not matched to a gene. The DNA for the CDR3 is TGTGCCAGCAGCGTGGCGGGAGGTCCAGAGACCCAGTACTTC. It is translated as CASSVAGGPETQYF.

This chain connects TRBV6-5 to TRBJ2-1; no clear D. The V and J ends lost 4 bases and 8 bases respectively, with 18 bases between them. The CDR3 is 15 amino acids. Germline V gives CDR1 MNHEY, CDR2 SVGAGI. The CDR3 protein is CASSSRSLLSHEQFF. The DNA of the CDR3 is TGTGCCAGCAGTTCTCGCTCGCTCTTGAGCCATGAGCAGTTCTTC.

The chain recombines TRBV30 with TRBJ1-2; TRBD1 agrees at 11 bases. V was clipped by 0 bases and J by 7 bases; unmatched bases: 10. Per the germline V gene, CDR1 is GTSNPN and CDR2 is SVGIG (reference sequence). The CDR3 has 16 amino acids. The CDR3 protein is CAWSVYPRTGGAGYTF. DNA of the CDR3: TGTGCCTGGAGTGTATACCCACGGACAGGGGGCGCTGGCTACACCTTC.

The rearrangement uses TRBV7-9 and TRBJ2-1; a possible D gene is TRBD1 (6 bases). The germline V and J ends were trimmed by 5 bases and 10 bases, with 12 bases remaining between them. The CDR3 consists of 12 residues. The germline V gene has CDR1 SEHNR and CDR2 FQNEAQ (reference sequence). The CDR3 DNA reads as TGTGCCAGCAGCAGGGGGAAGGGCGAGCAGTTCTTC. As protein: CASSRGKGEQFF.

The rearrangement joins TRBV9 to TRBJ1-3, with TRBD1 as a possible D gene (6 bases). Germline loops: CDR1 SGDLS, CDR2 YYNGEE. V shed 4 bases and J shed 0 bases, with 17 bases lying between them. This CDR3 spans 17 amino acids. The CDR3 spells CASSLDSGTNSGNTIYF. Written as DNA, the CDR3 is TGTGCCAGCAGCCTAGACTCCGGGACAAACTCTGGAAACACCATATATTTT.

The V gene is TRBV11-2, the J gene TRBJ2-5, with D possibly TRBD1 on 5 matching bases. The V end was cut by 1 base, the J end by 1 base, with 10 bases between. Germline V lookup: CDR1 SGHAT, CDR2 FQNNGV. The CDR3 is 15 amino acids. CDR3 in DNA: TGTGCCAGCAGCTTAGGGGGCAGCGTCCAAGAGACCCAGTACTTC. Translated, it gives CASSLGGSVQETQYF.

This clone was seen only a few times. The J gene is TRBJ2-3, the V gene TRBV10-1; 9 positions agree with TRBD2. The CDR3 has 16 residues. V was clipped by 4 bases and J by 4 bases; unmatched bases: 9. Germline V gives CDR1 WNHNN, CDR2 SYGVQD (reference sequence). The CDR3 region is CASSGSKREVADTQYF. DNA for the CDR3: TGCGCCAGCAGTGGAAGTAAGCGGGAGGTGGCAGATACGCAGTATTTT.

CDR3 nucleotide sequence: TGTGCCAGCAGCCAGCGGGCGGGAGGGACGGGGGAGCAGTTCTTC. Protein sequence: CASSQRAGGTGEQFF. The chain employs TRBV14 and TRBJ2-1; TRBD2 matches at 9 bases. V gave up 3 bases and J gave up 10 bases; unmatched junction bases: 10. This CDR3 comprises 15 residues. CDR1 SGHDN and CDR2 FVKESK come from the germline V gene.